The next 6 T cell receptor beta chains were all read from a single sample in a study of Tregs in tolerant kidney transplant recipients. Mixed chimerism was transient after nonmyeloablative marrow transplants from related graft donors. TCRdb's copy holds only in-frame clones and misses some; the assay was immunoSEQ multiplex PCR. The table includes roughly 54,000 clones, around nine tenths detected once. Sequences were derived from CD8+ T cells from blood (PBMCs), sampled 12 months after the transplant. These receptor sequences come from a human patient who received a combined kidney and bone marrow transplant. The graft donor may have given rise to some T cells.

CDR3 sequence reads: CASSQRFEGWTGMAEQYF. As DNA, the CDR3 is TGCGCCAGCAGCCAAAGGTTCGAAGGCTGGACAGGGATGGCCGAGCAGTACTTC. The rearrangement joins TRBV4-1 to TRBJ2-7; TRBD1 matches 8 bases. Trimming removed 2 bases from V and 6 bases from J; junction bases left unmatched: 18. The CDR3 has 18 residues. CDR1 and CDR2 (germline): MGHRA, YSYEKL.

This clone was observed a few times. The chain is built from TRBV2 and TRBJ1-2, with D hard to call. The CDR3 runs 11 residues. CDR1 and CDR2 from the germline V gene are SNHLY and FYNNEI. The V end was cut by 9 bases, the J end by 4 bases, with 9 bases between. The CDR3 region is CASDPGYGYTF. Here the CDR3 DNA reads TGTGCCAGTGACCCGGGCTATGGCTACACCTTC.

The rearrangement joins TRBV9 to TRBJ2-7; D gene uncertain. This CDR3 is built from 15 residues. V was shortened by 0 bases and J by 0 bases, with 10 bases between the two germline ends. Germline V CDR1 and CDR2: SGDLS, YYNGEE. This CDR3 is CASSVDSQISYEQYF. DNA of the CDR3: TGTGCCAGCAGCGTAGACAGTCAAATCTCCTACGAGCAGTACTTC.

This rearrangement joins TRBV15 to TRBJ2-2; D not resolved. V lost 2 bases and J 6 bases, leaving 4 bases between the germline ends. This CDR3 is 12 amino acids long. From germline, CDR1 is LNHNV and CDR2 YYDKDF (reference sequence). DNA of the CDR3: TGTGCCACCAGCAGACCTCCCGGGGAGCTGTTTTTT. Protein product: CATSRPPGELFF.

The chain joins TRBV4-1 to TRBJ1-1; 9 nucleotides match TRBD1. This CDR3 contains 14 residues. V lost 5 bases, J lost 4 bases, and 5 bases stayed unmatched. Germline V gives CDR1 MGHRA, CDR2 YSYEKL. CDR3 loop: CASSWDREGTEAFF. The CDR3, as DNA: TGCGCCAGCAGCTGGGACAGGGAGGGCACTGAAGCTTTCTTT.

The rearrangement joins TRBV1 to TRBJ2-1; the table's D call, TRBD2, was not checked against the DNA. TRBV1 is annotated as a pseudogene. The CDR3 loop spans 19 amino acids. Here the CDR3 reads CTSSQELCGSNGGYNEQFF. CDR3 DNA: TGCACCAGCAGCCAAGAACTCTGCGGGTCCAACGGGGGCTACAATGAGCAGTTCTTC.